The 10 T cell receptor beta chains presented below share a single source sample, sequenced in a study of beta chain features in type 1 diabetes. Investigators reverse transcribed all isolated RNA, so they sequenced expressed TCRB transcripts. Using immunoSEQ multiplex PCR, the repertoire was profiled, and TCRdb retains in-frame clones only, with some absent. The table has 250,000 to 350,000 clones, roughly an eighth seen once. Their specific antigens are unknown. Study-level findings and limits: Shorter TCRB CDR3s, moderately but significantly so, were found in Type 1 diabetes patients in all four CD4+ subsets.

Sequenced material: naive CD4+ T cells from blood. These receptors all come from a man between 25 and 39 years old with type 1 diabetes.

The V call is TRBV11-2, the J call TRBJ2-1, with D perhaps matching TRBD2 (6 bases). This CDR3 spans 15 amino acids. V gave up 4 bases and J gave up 4 bases, with 14 bases separating them. The germline V gene has CDR1 SGHAT and CDR2 FQNNGV. CDR3 DNA sequence: TGTGCCAGCAGCTCCCTACCGGGAGCTTACAATGAGCAGTTCTTC. This gives the protein CASSSLPGAYNEQFF.

The chain joins TRBV30 to TRBJ1-5, with D possibly being TRBD1 (6 bases). This CDR3 comprises 13 residues. The germline CDR1 and CDR2 sequences are GTSNPN and SVGIG (reference sequence). Trimming stripped 1 base from V and 4 bases from J, with 8 bases between. CDR3 sequence reads: CAWSGTANQPQHF. CDR3 DNA: TGTGCCTGGAGTGGGACAGCTAATCAGCCCCAGCATTTT.

There are a few counts of this clone. This chain connects TRBV7-2 to TRBJ2-1; D possibly corresponds to TRBD2 (6 bases). This CDR3 spans 17 amino acids. From germline, CDR1 is SGHTA and CDR2 FQGNSA. V was cut by 1 base and J by 3 bases, with 16 bases left in between. In nucleotides, the CDR3 is TGTGCCAGCAGCTTAGGATTATGGGGAGGAGGCTACAATGAGCAGTTCTTC. Its translation: CASSLGLWGGGYNEQFF.

V usage is TRBV5-4 and J usage is TRBJ2-5, with D perhaps matching TRBD2 (6 bases). CDR1 and CDR2 from the germline V gene are SGHNT and YYREEE (reference sequence). This CDR3 has 16 residues. V lost 0 bases to trimming and J lost 5 bases, with 17 bases between them. DNA for the CDR3: TGTGCCAGCAGCTTGGATGGGGGGTTCAGCAGCGAGACCCAGTACTTC. As protein: CASSLDGGFSSETQYF.

This clone has more than one count but fewer than ten. The gene calls are TRBV28 and TRBJ1-2; weak D call: TRBD1 (5 bases). Germline V gene sequence: CDR1 MDHEN, CDR2 SYDVKM. Trimming took off 8 bases at V and 6 bases at J, with 13 bases between the two ends. CDR3 length equals 12 residues. The CDR3 loop reads CASEARADGYTF. The CDR3 DNA sequence: TGTGCCAGCGAGGCCAGGGCGGATGGCTACACCTTC.

The CDR3 sequence is CASSQDSGRGNEQFF. DNA of the CDR3: TGTGCCAGCAGCCAAGATAGCGGGAGAGGGAATGAGCAGTTCTTC. V usage is TRBV4-2 and J usage is TRBJ2-1; 9 bases agree with TRBD2. V lost 0 bases to trimming and J lost 7 bases; unmatched junction nucleotides: 4. The CDR3 sequence is 15 residues long. The V gene's germline CDR1 is LGHNA and CDR2 YNFKEQ.

This clone was counted only a few times. This chain uses TRBV2 with TRBJ1-5; D remains unclear. Germline V lookup: CDR1 SNHLY, CDR2 FYNNEI. The CDR3 length is 14 residues. With 0 bases removed from V and 4 bases from J, the gap between germline ends came to 7 bases. The CDR3: CASSEANGNQPQHF. The CDR3 bases are TGTGCCAGCAGTGAAGCTAACGGTAATCAGCCCCAGCATTTT.

This clone was recorded a few times. The gene calls are TRBV9 and TRBJ2-1, with TRBD2 matching 8 bases. This CDR3 has 16 residues. In germline, CDR1 is SGDLS, CDR2 YYNGEE. Germline trimming cut 1 base from V and 7 bases from J; bases unmatched to any gene: 10. The CDR3 loop is CASSVLSGGSINEQFF. In DNA, the CDR3 is TGTGCCAGCAGCGTATTATCGGGAGGGTCGATTAATGAGCAGTTCTTC. Full variable domain (remainder filled in from reference TRBV9 and TRBJ2-1): DSGVTQTPKHLITATGQRVTLRCSPRSGDLSVYWYQQSLDQGLQFLIQYYNGEERAKGNILERFSAQQFPDLHSELNLSSLELGDSALYFCASSVLSGGSINEQFFGPGTRLTVL.

This clone was observed a handful of times. One junction end does not reproduce the germline sequence, and a read error may be involved. The chain employs TRBV29-1 and TRBJ1-2, with D possibly matching TRBD1 (6 bases). Per the germline V gene, CDR1 is SQVTM and CDR2 is ANQGSEA. The CDR3 runs to 13 residues. The CDR3 DNA sequence: TGCAGCGTTCGTGGGGGCCCGGGGTTATGGGTCTTCTTC. Encoded protein: CSVRGGPGLWVFF.

The V and J genes are TRBV15 and TRBJ2-3, with 11 bases fitting TRBD2. Looked up from germline, CDR1 is LNHNV and CDR2 is YYDKDF (reference sequence). The V gene end was trimmed by 5 bases and the J gene end by 3 bases; junction bases not matched to a gene: 10. CDR3 size: 17 residues. CDR3 in amino acids: CATSYQLAGAFTDTQYF. The CDR3 DNA sequence: TGTGCCACCAGCTACCAACTAGCGGGAGCGTTTACAGATACGCAGTATTTT.